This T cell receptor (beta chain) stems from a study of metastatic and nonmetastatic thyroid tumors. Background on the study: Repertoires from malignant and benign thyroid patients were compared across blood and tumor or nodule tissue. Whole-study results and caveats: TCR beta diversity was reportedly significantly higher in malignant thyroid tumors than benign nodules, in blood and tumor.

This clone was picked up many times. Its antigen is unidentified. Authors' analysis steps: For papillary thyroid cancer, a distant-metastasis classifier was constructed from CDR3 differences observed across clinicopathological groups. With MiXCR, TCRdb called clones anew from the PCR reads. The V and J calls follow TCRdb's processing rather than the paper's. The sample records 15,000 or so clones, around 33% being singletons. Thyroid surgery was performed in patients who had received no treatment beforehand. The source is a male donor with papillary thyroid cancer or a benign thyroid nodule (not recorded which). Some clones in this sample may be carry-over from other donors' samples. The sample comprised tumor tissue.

Here the CDR3 DNA reads TGCAGTGCTAGAGGCGCAGGGAGCCAAGAGACCCAGTACTTC. Its protein product is CSARGAGSQETQYF. The chain is built from TRBV20-1 and TRBJ2-5; D is tentatively TRBD1 or TRBD2 (5 bases each). The germline V gene has CDR1 DFQATT and CDR2 SNEGSKA (reference sequence). V was pared by 1 base and J by 1 base, with 10 bases between. The CDR3 extends over 14 amino acids.